This entry is about one T cell receptor beta chain. What it binds is not known. Germline CDR1 MNHEY, CDR2 SMNVEV (reference sequence). This CDR3 has 13 residues. Triplicates of over 250,000 cells were sorted from each CD8+ T cell subset. The data were obtained in a study of CXCR3-negative and CXCR3-positive naive CD8 T cells. Overall study context: Summed over all libraries, TRB reads came to 110 million to 150 million, with about 1.5 +/- 0.3 million per library. Study conclusions and caveats: Naive subsets were similarly diverse, while memory CD8+ repertoires were much less diverse. When CXCR3-positive naive cells were set against CXCR3-negative naive cells, the former had more hydrophobic TRB CDR3s. Surface CD5 matched across naive subsets, and TRB CDR3 properties served to infer TCR strength.

Via 5' RACE with UMI labels, TRB cDNA libraries were prepared. TCRdb re-called the 5' RACE reads and shows each CDR3 protein once, DNA omitted. The sample data list about 94,000 distinct CDR3 sequences. The source of this sequence is a human donor in good health. Some clones in this sample may be carry-over from other donors' samples. The sample comprised naive CXCR3+ CD8+ T cells from blood. Subset here: CD45RO-CCR7+CD27+CD95- naive CD8+ T cells expressing CXCR3 (TNR3+). The chain recombines TRBV27 with TRBJ2-7; the TCRdb D gene call, TRBD2, has no DNA to confirm it. The CDR3 region is CASSSRLAYEQYF.